This TCR beta chain stems from a study of cytomegalovirus exposure and HLA in healthy donors. Study-wide points: Later on, analysis showed that most CMV-associated TCR beta chains appeared to be HLA-restricted.

About this clone itself: Its antigen is not known.

J lost 5 bases, V lost 4 bases, and 5 bases had no gene match. Looked up from germline, CDR1 is GTSNPN and CDR2 is SVGIG (reference sequence). This CDR3 is built from 13 residues. The PCR contained 60 Vbeta and 13 Jbeta primers. The protocol was immunoSEQ multiplex PCR, while the TCRdb copy is restricted to in-frame clones and leaves out a portion. The sample table sets out roughly 39,000 clones. The gene calls are TRBV30 and TRBJ1-2, with 9 positions matching TRBD1. The receptor was isolated from a woman aged 25 to 39 in good health and CMV-seropositive. Sequenced: PBMCs. CDR3 DNA: TGTGCCTGGATTATACAGGGGGCGTATGGCTACACCTTC. It is translated as CAWIIQGAYGYTF. Variable domain in full (rest from reference TRBV30 and TRBJ1-2): SQTIHQWPATLVQPVGSPLSLECTVEGTSNPNLYWYRQAAGRGLQLLFYSVGIGQISSEVPQNLSASRPQDRQFILSSKKLLLSDSGFYLCAWIIQGAYGYTFGSGTRLTVV.